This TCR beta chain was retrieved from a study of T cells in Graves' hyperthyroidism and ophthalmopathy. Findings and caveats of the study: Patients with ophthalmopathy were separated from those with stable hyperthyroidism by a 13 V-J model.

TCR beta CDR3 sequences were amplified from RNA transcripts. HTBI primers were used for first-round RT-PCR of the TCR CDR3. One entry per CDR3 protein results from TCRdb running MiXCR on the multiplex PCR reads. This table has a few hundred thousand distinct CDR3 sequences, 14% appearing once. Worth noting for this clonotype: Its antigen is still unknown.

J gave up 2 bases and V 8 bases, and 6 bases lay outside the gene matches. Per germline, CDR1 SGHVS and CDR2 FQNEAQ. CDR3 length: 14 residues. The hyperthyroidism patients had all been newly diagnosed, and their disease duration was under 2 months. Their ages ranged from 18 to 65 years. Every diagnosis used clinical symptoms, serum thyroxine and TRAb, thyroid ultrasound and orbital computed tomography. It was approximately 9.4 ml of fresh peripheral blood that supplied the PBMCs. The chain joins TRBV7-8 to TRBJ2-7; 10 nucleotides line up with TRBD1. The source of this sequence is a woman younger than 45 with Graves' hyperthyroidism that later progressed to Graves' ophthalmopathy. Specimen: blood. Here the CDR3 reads CASGQTGGPYEQYF. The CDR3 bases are TGTGCCAGCGGCCAGACAGGGGGCCCCTACGAGCAGTACTTC.